The 18 T cell receptor beta chains reported below all come from one sample, sequenced in a study of post-analysis software for immune sequencing data. Study conclusions and caveats: A handful of TRBV segments were significantly more frequent in patients than in controls. TRBV5-6, TRBV5-1 and TRBV20-1 were among these segments.

Unique molecular identifiers were present in the TCR beta cDNA libraries. TCRdb passed the PCR reads through MiXCR, listing each CDR3 protein once. This table holds approximately 570,000 distinct CDR3 sequences, roughly 45% found once. Their cognate antigens are unknown. Material for sequencing was blood. The source is a girl aged 10 to 17 with multiple sclerosis.

This chain uses TRBV29-1 with TRBJ2-7; 7 nucleotides agree with TRBD2. V dropped 4 bases and J dropped 6; count of bases not matched to a gene: 6. The CDR3 loop spans 12 amino acids. CDR1 SQVTM and CDR2 ANQGSEA come from the germline V gene. The CDR3 protein is CSVGLREGEQYF. The CDR3 DNA reads as TGCAGCGTTGGCCTCAGGGAGGGCGAGCAGTACTTC.

This chain links TRBV12-3 or TRBV12-4 with TRBJ1-5, with 9 bases matching TRBD1. The J segment lost 2 bases and the V segment lost 4 bases, leaving 3 bases of the junction unmatched. The CDR3 covers 15 residues. CDR3 in DNA: TGTGCCAGCAGTTACAGGGGGCCTGGCAATCAGCCCCAGCATTTT. It encodes CASSYRGPGNQPQHF.

There are a few counts of this clonotype. V usage is TRBV7-8 and J usage is TRBJ1-6; D is undetermined. The CDR3 length is 15 residues. Germline V CDR1 and CDR2: SGHVS, FQNEAQ. The V and J ends lost 7 bases and 0 bases respectively, with 10 bases between them. CDR3 nucleotide sequence: TGTGCCAGCATCCGGTCGAGCTCCTATAATTCACCCCTCCACTTT. Translated, it gives CASIRSSSYNSPLHF.

This clonotype was recorded a few times. The chain links TRBV5-1 to TRBJ2-3, with 10 bases aligning to TRBD1. The CDR3 consists of 15 residues. Trimming cost V 3 bases and J 5 bases; bases outside gene matches: 6. The germline gives CDR1 SGHRS, CDR2 YFSETQ. In DNA form, the CDR3 reads TGCGCCAGCAGCTCGCCGGGACAGGGGAAAGATACGCAGTATTTT. It is translated as CASSSPGQGKDTQYF. Drawing the rest from reference TRBV5-1 and TRBJ2-3, the complete variable domain is KAGVTQTPRYLIKTRGQQVTLSCSPISGHRSVSWYQQTPGQGLQFLFEYFSETQRNKGNFPGRFSGRQFSNSRSEMNVSTLELGDSALYLCASSSPGQGKDTQYFGPGTRLTVL.

This clonotype was counted a single time. As DNA, the CDR3 is TGTGCCAGCAGTTACGAACACCAAGAGACCCAGTACTTC. This sequence encodes CASSYEHQETQYF. The chain links TRBV6-2 or TRBV6-3 to TRBJ2-5; D not certain. The CDR3 consists of 13 residues. The V gene lost 2 bases and the J gene lost 0 bases, with 4 bases spanning the gap. CDR1 is MNHEY, CDR2 SVGEGT, per germline.

Here the CDR3 DNA reads TGTGCCAGCAGTTTCCCGGGGCGACTAGCGGGGGGACCCGGGACGCAGTATTTT. Amino acid sequence: CASSFPGRLAGGPGTQYF. The chain is built from TRBV12-3 or TRBV12-4 and TRBJ2-3; TRBD2 matches at 13 bases. V gave up 3 bases and J gave up 9 bases; unmatched junction bases: 15. CDR3 length: 18 residues.

V usage is TRBV5-1 and J usage is TRBJ2-1, with 10 bases identical to TRBD1. J lost 15 bases, V lost 0 bases, and 6 bases had no gene match. This CDR3 region has 13 residues. Germline CDR1 and CDR2: SGHRS and YFSETQ. Written as DNA, the CDR3 is TGCGCCAGCAGCTTGGGGACAGGGGGTGGTCTGTTCTTC. Its translation: CASSLGTGGGLFF.

The V call is TRBV29-1, the J call TRBJ1-1; 7 bases map to TRBD1. V was clipped by 3 bases and J by 4 bases; unmatched bases: 14. Germline assignment: CDR1 SQVTM and CDR2 ANQGSEA. The CDR3 is 16 amino acids. CDR3 in DNA: TGCAGCGTTGACAAAGACAGGGCGCTTAAGGGCACTGAAGCTTTCTTT. Protein sequence: CSVDKDRALKGTEAFF. Filled out from reference TRBV29-1 and TRBJ1-1, the complete variable domain reads SAVISQKPSRDICQRGTSLTIQCQVDSQVTMMFWYRQQPGQSLTLIATANQGSEATYESGFVIDKFPISRPNLTFSTLTVSNMSPEDSSIYLCSVDKDRALKGTEAFFGQGTRLTVV.

The gene calls are TRBV5-6 and TRBJ2-1, with TRBD2 matching 10 bases. Germline CDR1 and CDR2: SGHDT and YYEEEE. V lost 6 bases and J lost 8; bases outside the gene matches: 8. The CDR3 extends over 14 amino acids. The CDR3 nucleotides are TGTGCCAGCACCGGAGCGGGGGGGCCCCATGAGCAGTTCTTC. Translated, it gives CASTGAGGPHEQFF.

The chain is built from TRBV4-1 and TRBJ1-1, with a weak D call TRBD1 (6 bases). The CDR3 sequence is 15 residues long. Trimming pared 1 base from V and 4 bases from J, leaving 13 bases between. Germline lookup yields CDR1 MGHRA and CDR2 YSYEKL. As DNA, the CDR3 is TGCGCCAGCAGCCAAGTTGGGGGGCTGGGCACTGAAGCTTTCTTT. Translation: CASSQVGGLGTEAFF.

The chain combines TRBV20-1 with TRBJ1-1; D is perhaps TRBD1 (6 bases). Germline V CDR1 and CDR2: DFQATT, SNEGSKA (reference sequence). The length of the CDR3 is 15 residues. V shed 1 base and J shed 0 bases, with 12 bases lying between them. CDR3 in DNA: TGCAGTGCTAGAGTGTCAAGGACAGTGAACACTGAAGCTTTCTTT. Translating gives CSARVSRTVNTEAFF.

This rearrangement joins TRBV5-1 to TRBJ2-1; TRBD1 matches at 7 bases. V lost 0 bases to trimming and J lost 8 bases; unmatched junction nucleotides: 5. This CDR3 is 14 amino acids long. The germline gives CDR1 SGHRS, CDR2 YFSETQ. CDR3 nucleotide sequence: TGCGCCAGCAGCTTGGCGACAGGGTCCCATGAGCAGTTCTTC. Translation: CASSLATGSHEQFF. Full variable domain (missing parts from reference TRBV5-1 and TRBJ2-1): KAGVTQTPRYLIKTRGQQVTLSCSPISGHRSVSWYQQTPGQGLQFLFEYFSETQRNKGNFPGRFSGRQFSNSRSEMNVSTLELGDSALYLCASSLATGSHEQFFGPGTRLTVL.

J is TRBJ2-1 and V is TRBV5-1; the match to TRBD2 covers 9 bases. V gave up 0 bases and J gave up 8 bases; unmatched junction bases: 3. This CDR3 has 14 amino acids. The V gene's germline CDR1 is SGHRS and CDR2 YFSETQ. The CDR3 spells CASSLVAGADEQFF. DNA for the CDR3: TGCGCCAGCAGCTTGGTAGCGGGAGCGGATGAGCAGTTCTTC.

To note about this clonotype: Its ends do not fully match the called genes, so a read error is possible. V is TRBV10-3 and J is TRBJ2-5, with TRBD2 identical over 7 bases. The length of the CDR3 is 15 residues. Germline CDR1 reads ENHRY; CDR2 reads SYGVKD. The DNA for the CDR3 is TGTGCCATCAGTAAGTCGGAGCTAGCGGTAAAGACCCAGTACTTC. Residues: CAISKSELAVKTQYF.

The chain combines TRBV6-2 or TRBV6-3 with TRBJ2-1; no reliable D call. Trimming took off 2 bases at V and 4 bases at J, with 6 bases between the two ends. Per germline, CDR1 MNHEY and CDR2 SVGEGT. This CDR3 is 13 amino acids long. The CDR3 is CASSYNGYNEQFF. As DNA, the CDR3 is TGTGCCAGCAGTTACAACGGTTACAATGAGCAGTTCTTC.

The rearrangement joins TRBV9 to TRBJ1-6; D unresolved. V was cut by 4 bases and J by 0 bases, with 5 bases left in between. CDR3 length: 14 amino acids. Germline lookup yields CDR1 SGDLS and CDR2 YYNGEE. The CDR3 coding sequence is TGTGCCAGCAGCCCCATCTCCTATAATTCACCCCTCCACTTT. Encoded protein: CASSPISYNSPLHF. The full variable domain, in which reference TRBV9 and TRBJ1-6 provide the parts outside the CDR3, is DSGVTQTPKHLITATGQRVTLRCSPRSGDLSVYWYQQSLDQGLQFLIQYYNGEERAKGNILERFSAQQFPDLHSELNLSSLELGDSALYFCASSPISYNSPLHFGNGTRLTVT.

In its sample, this clonotype was seen a few times. The chain combines TRBV10-3 with TRBJ2-1; 13 bases fit TRBD2. This CDR3 region has 16 residues. Per germline, CDR1 ENHRY and CDR2 SYGVKD. The V and J ends lost 2 bases and 8 bases, in that order; junction bases with no gene match: 6. CDR3 protein: CAISETLLAGGDEQFF. CDR3 DNA: TGTGCCATCAGTGAGACGCTACTAGCGGGAGGGGATGAGCAGTTCTTC.

This chain connects TRBV5-1 to TRBJ2-1, with TRBD1 identical over 8 bases. V gave up 0 bases and J gave up 6 bases; unmatched junction bases: 2. Germline CDR1 and CDR2: SGHRS and YFSETQ. CDR3 length: 14 amino acids. CDR3 sequence reads: CASSLGGQVNEQFF. The CDR3 DNA is TGCGCCAGCAGCTTGGGGGGACAGGTCAATGAGCAGTTCTTC.